These 10 T cell receptor beta chains were all obtained from the same sample, sequenced in a study of shared clonotypes between healthy human individuals. Produced via immunoSEQ multiplex PCR; TCRdb's table is partial and in-frame only. The data contain approximately 110,000 clones, approximately 65% of them seen just once; the ten biggest clones take up approximately 25%. The sequencing sample was made of memory CD8+ T cells sorted from blood. Subset: CD45RO+ cells pooled with CCR7-negative TemRA cells. The receptors come from a woman aged 30 to 39 in good health.

This sequence joins TRBV9 and TRBJ2-7, with D possibly being TRBD1 or TRBD2 (6 bases each). This CDR3 has 14 amino acids. Per germline, CDR1 SGDLS and CDR2 YYNGEE. V was cut by 3 bases and J by 0 bases, with 10 bases left in between. The CDR3 spells CASSEGGSSYEQYF. CDR3 DNA sequence: TGTGCCAGCAGCGAAGGGGGGAGCTCCTACGAGCAGTACTTC.

The CDR3 region has the DNA TGTGCTAGTGGTTTGGGGGGGGTAACAGATACGCAGTATTTT. Translating it yields CASGLGGVTDTQYF. The J gene is TRBJ2-3, the V gene TRBV12-5; TRBD2 is a possible D gene (6 bases). V was shortened by 1 base and J by 3 bases, with 8 bases between the two germline ends. CDR1 and CDR2 from the germline V gene are LGHNT and FRNRAP. The CDR3 loop spans 14 amino acids.

V usage is TRBV11-2 and J usage is TRBJ2-2; D unresolved. The ends were cut back, 2 bases at V and 1 base at J, with 5 bases in the middle. The CDR3 loop spans 14 amino acids. CDR1 is SGHAT, CDR2 FQNNGV, per germline. In nucleotides, the CDR3 is TGTGCCAGCAGCTTAAAGGGGAACACCGGGGAGCTGTTTTTT. Its translation is CASSLKGNTGELFF.

This clone was found a few times. This rearrangement joins TRBV6-5 to TRBJ1-1; no definite D call. The ends were cut back, 6 bases at V and 4 bases at J, with 9 bases in the middle. Germline CDR1 and CDR2: MNHEY and SVGAGI. The CDR3 is made up of 12 amino acids. CDR3 residues: CASRRIGTEAFF. In DNA, the CDR3 is TGTGCCAGCAGGAGGATCGGCACTGAAGCTTTCTTT.

This clone was seen many times. This sample includes further DNA sequences coding for the same CDR3. The chain is built from TRBV5-1 and TRBJ2-7; TRBD1 aligns across 8 bases. CDR3 length equals 14 residues. The V gene end was trimmed by 2 bases and the J gene end by 4 bases; junction bases not matched to a gene: 5. Looked up from germline, CDR1 is SGHRS and CDR2 is YFSETQ. The chain's CDR3 is CASSLGQGPYEQYF. CDR3 coding DNA: TGCGCCAGCAGCTTAGGACAGGGACCTTACGAGCAGTACTTC.

This chain links TRBV5-1 with TRBJ1-1, with D hard to call. There are 15 residues in the CDR3. With 0 bases removed from V and 5 bases from J, the gap between germline ends came to 14 bases. The V gene's germline CDR1 is SGHRS and CDR2 YFSETQ. The CDR3 sequence is CASSLGSGRGTEAFF. The CDR3, as DNA: TGCGCCAGCAGCTTGGGTAGCGGTAGAGGGACTGAAGCTTTCTTT.

The chain combines TRBV10-3 with TRBJ2-7; D remains ambiguous. This CDR3 is 12 amino acids long. V dropped 0 bases and J dropped 6 bases, with 6 bases sitting between them. The germline V gene has CDR1 ENHRY and CDR2 SYGVKD. For the CDR3, the DNA is TGTGCCATCAGTGAGTCGTTTTTCGAGCAGTACTTC. Its protein is CAISESFFEQYF.

This clone showed up just a few times. The V call is TRBV13, the J call TRBJ2-1, with 7 bases aligning to TRBD2. The CDR3 totals 16 residues. Germline lookup yields CDR1 PRHDT and CDR2 FYEKMQ (reference sequence). V shed 5 bases, J shed 8 bases, and the junction held 15 bases outside the gene matches. The CDR3 bases are TGTGCCAGCAGCCCCCCCGGGGTGGCGGGAGTGGATGAGCAGTTCTTC. Translation: CASSPPGVAGVDEQFF.

The genes are TRBV28 and TRBJ2-7; possible D gene TRBD1, 6 bases. Trimming pared 2 bases from V and 6 bases from J, leaving 17 bases between. This CDR3 comprises 15 residues. Looked up from germline, CDR1 is MDHEN and CDR2 is SYDVKM. CDR3 DNA sequence: TGTGCCAGCAGTTTACCCAGGGGCGCCGAGCGCGAGCAGTACTTC. This translates into CASSLPRGAEREQYF.

The gene calls are TRBV19 and TRBJ1-1; a possible D gene is TRBD1 (6 bases). Germline CDR1 and CDR2: LNHDA and SQIVND (reference sequence). This CDR3 is 17 amino acids long. V was clipped by 4 bases and J by 3 bases, with 21 bases between them. The CDR3 bases are TGTGCCAGTAGTAAACAGGGAGTGGAGATTGGGGACACTGAAGCTTTCTTT. Protein sequence: CASSKQGVEIGDTEAFF.